The 27 T cell receptor beta chains reported below all come from one sample, sequenced in a study of human CD8 memory T cell subsets. Generation of TCR beta libraries used UMI-labeled 5' RACE. Reprocessing the 5' RACE reads, TCRdb reports a single entry for every CDR3 protein and omits DNA. Its table records 15,000 or so distinct CDR3 sequences. Material for sequencing was CD8+ stem-like memory T cells (TSCM and TCM) sorted from PBMCs. As for subset: stem-like memory CD8 T cells (TSTEM), CCR7+ PD-1- TIGIT-. These receptors were obtained from a human donor in good health.

V gene TRBV10-2 combines with J gene TRBJ1-2; TCRdb's D gene call, TRBD1, goes unchecked for lack of DNA. The CDR3 spans 14 residues. From germline, CDR1 is WSHSY and CDR2 SAAADI. CDR3: CASSMTATNYGYTF.

This clonotype is medium-sized by frequency. This chain joins TRBV4-3 and TRBJ2-2; checking the TCRdb D call of TRBD2 is not possible without DNA. Germline CDR1 LGHNA, CDR2 YSLEER. CDR3 length equals 17 residues. The CDR3: CASSQVSQGGDTGELFF.

V gene TRBV29-1 combines with J gene TRBJ2-7; TCRdb gives TRBD1 as the D gene, but with no DNA this cannot be confirmed. There are 13 residues in the CDR3. Germline V CDR1 and CDR2: SQVTM, ANQGSEA. The CDR3 sequence: CSVEGGNSYEQYF.

J is TRBJ1-2 and V is TRBV20-1; TCRdb's assignment of TRBD1 cannot be checked, as there is no DNA. This CDR3 comprises 16 residues. Germline assignment: CDR1 DFQATT and CDR2 SNEGSKA (reference sequence). CDR3: CSARDKTAGVNYGYTF.

This rearrangement joins TRBV7-2 to TRBJ2-5. In germline, CDR1 is SGHTA, CDR2 FQGNSA. The length of the CDR3 is 14 residues. The CDR3 sequence is CASSLVGGQETQYF.

The genes are TRBV11-2 and TRBJ1-1. Germline-derived CDR1 and CDR2 are SGHAT and FQNNGV. The CDR3 sequence is 13 residues long. CDR3 sequence: CASSLVGGGEAFF.

The chain combines TRBV11-2 with TRBJ2-7; without DNA, the TCRdb call of TRBD1 cannot be checked. The CDR3 is 14 amino acids. Germline V lookup: CDR1 SGHAT, CDR2 FQNNGV. This CDR3 reads CASSLGQGVYEQYF.

This CDR3 is CASSPGTGDGYTF. The chain is built from TRBV6-2 or TRBV6-3 and TRBJ1-2; the D call of TRBD1 rests on TCRdb alone, since no DNA is present to check it. This CDR3 has 13 residues. Germline-derived CDR1 and CDR2 are MNHEY and SVGEGT.

This chain links TRBV28 with TRBJ2-7; lacking DNA, the TRBD1 call made by TCRdb goes unchecked. This CDR3 spans 16 amino acids. Germline CDR1 reads MDHEN; CDR2 reads SYDVKM. The CDR3 here is CASSSYTGTASYEQYF.

By frequency, this clonotype registers medium-sized. The rearrangement uses TRBV28 and TRBJ1-2. CDR1 MDHEN and CDR2 SYDVKM come from the germline V gene. This CDR3 region has 13 residues. CDR3: CASSPASNYGYTF.

V gene TRBV7-2 combines with J gene TRBJ1-4; the D call of TRBD1 rests on TCRdb alone, since no DNA is present to check it. This CDR3 contains 14 residues. The V gene's germline CDR1 is SGHTA and CDR2 FQGNSA. CDR3 in amino acids: CASSLFQGSEKLFF.

The chain couples TRBV28 to TRBJ2-3; checking the TCRdb D call of TRBD1 is not possible without DNA. Germline loops: CDR1 MDHEN, CDR2 SYDVKM. CDR3 size: 16 residues. The CDR3 loop is CASSFRDREITDTQYF. The variable domain in full, completed from reference TRBV28 and TRBJ2-3, reads DVKVTQSSRYLVKRTGEKVFLECVQDMDHENMFWYRQDPGLGLRLIYFSYDVKMKEKGDIPEGYSVSREKKERFSLILESASTNQTSMYLCASSFRDREITDTQYFGPGTRLTVL.

This clonotype registers medium-sized (0.01 to 0.1%) by frequency. The chain uses TRBV29-1 and TRBJ2-7; the D call of TRBD1 rests on TCRdb alone, since no DNA is present to check it. This CDR3 spans 16 amino acids. Germline V gives CDR1 SQVTM, CDR2 ANQGSEA. The CDR3 region is CSVSGLHSGTGYEQYF.

This chain connects TRBV20-1 to TRBJ1-1; the D call from TCRdb, TRBD1, cannot be confirmed without DNA. The CDR3 extends over 15 amino acids. Germline V lookup: CDR1 DFQATT, CDR2 SNEGSKA (reference sequence). Here the CDR3 reads CSARAFRTGSTEAFF.

The chain uses TRBV7-3 and TRBJ2-1; TCRdb outputs TRBD2, but without DNA this stays unchecked. The CDR3 has 16 residues. The germline CDR1 and CDR2 sequences are SGHTA and FQGTGA. The CDR3 loop reads CASSLGREVPYNEQFF.

The chain links TRBV19 to TRBJ2-1; TCRdb names TRBD2, which stays unverified in the absence of DNA. CDR1 is LNHDA, CDR2 SQIVND, per germline (reference sequence). This CDR3 has 13 residues. CDR3 loop: CASSMGGDHEQFF.

J is TRBJ2-1 and V is TRBV12-3 or TRBV12-4. The CDR3 extends over 12 amino acids. Here the CDR3 reads CASSLRVNEQFF.

The V and J genes are TRBV2 and TRBJ2-7. The V gene's germline CDR1 is SNHLY and CDR2 FYNNEI. The CDR3 contains 15 residues. The CDR3 protein is CASSESGLTSYEQYF.

The chain uses TRBV27 and TRBJ2-1; TCRdb names TRBD1, which stays unverified in the absence of DNA. The CDR3 contains 17 residues. Germline V gives CDR1 MNHEY, CDR2 SMNVEV (reference sequence). CDR3: CASSFEARRGSYNEQFF.

The gene calls are TRBV5-5 and TRBJ2-1; TCRdb names TRBD2, which stays unverified in the absence of DNA. Germline CDR1 SGHKS, CDR2 YYEKEE (reference sequence). The CDR3 has 15 residues. The CDR3 region is CASSLEAGEGNEQFF.

According to its frequency, this clonotype is medium-sized. CDR3 sequence reads: CASSARQGAEGYTF. This rearrangement joins TRBV7-9 to TRBJ1-2; with no DNA, the TCRdb D assignment of TRBD1 cannot be verified. The CDR3 has 14 residues. Looked up from germline, CDR1 is SEHNR and CDR2 is FQNEAQ (reference sequence).

The V and J genes are TRBV27 and TRBJ2-7. The CDR3 has 13 residues. In germline, CDR1 is MNHEY, CDR2 SMNVEV (reference sequence). CDR3 protein: CASSSGSPYEQYF.

J is TRBJ2-5 and V is TRBV3-1; the TCRdb call, TRBD2, lacks DNA for checking. CDR1 and CDR2 from the germline V gene are LGHDT and YNNKEL (reference sequence). The length of the CDR3 is 15 residues. The chain's CDR3 is CASSPGSSGQETQYF.

The chain combines TRBV2 with TRBJ2-5; lacking DNA, the TRBD1 call made by TCRdb goes unchecked. CDR3 length: 15 amino acids. Germline V gene data show CDR1 as SNHLY and CDR2 as FYNNEI. The CDR3 reads CASSEAETGSETQYF.

This chain uses TRBV6-2 or TRBV6-3 with TRBJ2-7. CDR3 length equals 14 residues. In germline, CDR1 is MNHEY, CDR2 SVGEGT. The CDR3 spells CASSYGGPPYEQYF.

The chain combines TRBV2 with TRBJ1-1; TCRdb indicates TRBD1, and absent DNA this call remains unverified. Germline V gene lookup returns CDR1 SNHLY and CDR2 FYNNEI. CDR3 size: 13 residues. CDR3 protein: CASEPGQGAEAFF.

This clonotype counts as medium-sized by frequency. The chain employs TRBV5-5 and TRBJ1-1. This CDR3 comprises 13 residues. CDR1 and CDR2 (germline): SGHKS, YYEKEE (reference sequence). The CDR3 loop reads CASSFDVNTEAFF.